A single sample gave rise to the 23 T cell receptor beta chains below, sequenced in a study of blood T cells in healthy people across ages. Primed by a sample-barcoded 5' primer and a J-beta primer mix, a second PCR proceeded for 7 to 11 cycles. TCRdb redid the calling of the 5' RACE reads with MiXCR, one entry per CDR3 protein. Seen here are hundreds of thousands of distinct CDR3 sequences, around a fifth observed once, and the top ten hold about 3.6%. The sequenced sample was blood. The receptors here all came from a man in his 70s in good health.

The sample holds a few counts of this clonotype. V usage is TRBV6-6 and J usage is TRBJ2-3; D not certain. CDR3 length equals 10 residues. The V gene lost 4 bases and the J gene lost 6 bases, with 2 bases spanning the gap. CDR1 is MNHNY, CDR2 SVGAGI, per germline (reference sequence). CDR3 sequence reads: CASSFDTQYF. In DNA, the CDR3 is TGTGCCAGCAGTTTTGATACGCAGTATTTT.

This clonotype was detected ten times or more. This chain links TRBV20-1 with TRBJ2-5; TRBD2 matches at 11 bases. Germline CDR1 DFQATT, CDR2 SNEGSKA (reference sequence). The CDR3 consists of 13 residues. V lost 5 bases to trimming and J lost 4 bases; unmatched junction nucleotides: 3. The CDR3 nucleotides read TGCAGTGCTGCTAGCGGGAGGCGAGAGACCCAGTACTTC. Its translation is CSAASGRRETQYF.

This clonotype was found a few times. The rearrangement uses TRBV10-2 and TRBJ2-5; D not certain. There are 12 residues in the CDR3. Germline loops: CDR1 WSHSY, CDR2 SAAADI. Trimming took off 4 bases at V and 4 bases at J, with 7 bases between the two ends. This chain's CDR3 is CASSVRIETQYF. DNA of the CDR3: TGCGCCAGCAGTGTAAGGATAGAGACCCAGTACTTC.

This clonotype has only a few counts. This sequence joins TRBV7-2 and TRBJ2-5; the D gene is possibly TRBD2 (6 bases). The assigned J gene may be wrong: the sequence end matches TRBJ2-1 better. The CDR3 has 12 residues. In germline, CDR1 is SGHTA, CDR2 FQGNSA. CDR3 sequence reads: CASSPPPGEQFF. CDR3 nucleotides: TGTGCCAGCAGCCCCCCACCGGGGGAACAGTTCTTC.

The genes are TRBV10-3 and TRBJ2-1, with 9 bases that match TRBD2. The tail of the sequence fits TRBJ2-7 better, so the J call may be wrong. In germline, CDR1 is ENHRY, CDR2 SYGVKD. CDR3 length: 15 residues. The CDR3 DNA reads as TGTGCCATCAGTGAGGCTAGCGGGGTCTCCTACGAGCAGTACTTC. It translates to CAISEASGVSYEQYF.

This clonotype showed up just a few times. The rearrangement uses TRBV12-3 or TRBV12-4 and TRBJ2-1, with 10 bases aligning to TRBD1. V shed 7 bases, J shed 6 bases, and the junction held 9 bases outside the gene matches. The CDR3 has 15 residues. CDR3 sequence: CASIAGTGAFNEQFF. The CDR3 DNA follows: TGTGCCAGCATCGCCGGGACAGGGGCCTTCAATGAGCAGTTCTTC.

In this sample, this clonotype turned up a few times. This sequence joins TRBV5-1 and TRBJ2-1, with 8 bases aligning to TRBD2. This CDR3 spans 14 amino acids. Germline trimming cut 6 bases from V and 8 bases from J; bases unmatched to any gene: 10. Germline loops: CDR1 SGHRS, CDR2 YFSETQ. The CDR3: CASTRSGSGDEQFF. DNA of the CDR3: TGCGCCAGCACCCGCAGCGGGAGTGGGGATGAGCAGTTCTTC.

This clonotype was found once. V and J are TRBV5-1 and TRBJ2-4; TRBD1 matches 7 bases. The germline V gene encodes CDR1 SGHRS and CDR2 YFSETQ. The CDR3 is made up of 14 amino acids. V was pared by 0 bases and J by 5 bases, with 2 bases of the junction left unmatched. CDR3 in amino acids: CASSLDDRENIQYF. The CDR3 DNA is TGCGCCAGCAGCTTGGACGACAGGGAAAACATTCAGTACTTC.

CDR3 bases: TGTGCCAGCAGCCCCGGGACAGTGGATAAATGGCCCCAGCATTTT. Translated: CASSPGTVDKWPQHF. This chain connects TRBV7-9 to TRBJ1-5; 7 bases agree with TRBD1. Germline-derived CDR1 and CDR2 are SEHNR and FQNEAQ (reference sequence). The V segment lost 5 bases and the J segment 9 bases; nucleotides outside the gene matches: 13. This CDR3 spans 15 amino acids.

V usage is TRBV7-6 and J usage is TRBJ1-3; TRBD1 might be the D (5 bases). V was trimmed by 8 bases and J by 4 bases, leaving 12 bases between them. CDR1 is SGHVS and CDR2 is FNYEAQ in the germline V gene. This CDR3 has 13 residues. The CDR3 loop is CASPLGAGNTIYF. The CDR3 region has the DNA TGTGCCAGCCCCTTAGGGGCAGGAAACACCATATATTTT.

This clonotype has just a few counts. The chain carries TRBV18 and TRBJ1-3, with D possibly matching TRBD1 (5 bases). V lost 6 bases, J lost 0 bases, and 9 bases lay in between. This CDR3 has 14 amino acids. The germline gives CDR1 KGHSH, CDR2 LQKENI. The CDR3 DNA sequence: TGTGCCAGCTCCCTGACAGACTCTGGAAACACCATATATTTT. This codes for CASSLTDSGNTIYF.

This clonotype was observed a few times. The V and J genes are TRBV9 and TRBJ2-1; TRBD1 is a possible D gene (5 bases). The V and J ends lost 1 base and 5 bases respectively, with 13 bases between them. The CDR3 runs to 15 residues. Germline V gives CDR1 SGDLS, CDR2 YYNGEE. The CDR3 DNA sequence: TGTGCCAGCAGCGTAATAGAAGGCAGGGACAATGAGCAGTTCTTC. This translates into CASSVIEGRDNEQFF.

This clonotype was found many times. As DNA, the CDR3 is TGTGCCAGCAGTTTCGGGACTAGCGGGGGGAAAGAGACCCAGTACTTC. It codes for CASSFGTSGGKETQYF. The V and J genes are TRBV28 and TRBJ2-5; 15 nucleotides match TRBD2. After removal of 3 bases from V and 3 bases from J, the junction contained 2 bases not matched to a gene. The CDR3 runs to 16 residues. Germline CDR1 and CDR2: MDHEN and SYDVKM.

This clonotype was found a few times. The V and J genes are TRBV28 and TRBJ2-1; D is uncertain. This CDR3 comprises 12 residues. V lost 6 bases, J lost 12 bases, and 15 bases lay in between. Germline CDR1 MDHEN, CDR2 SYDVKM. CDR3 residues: CASRSQGPRQFF. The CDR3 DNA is TGTGCCAGCAGATCTCAAGGACCGAGGCAGTTCTTC.

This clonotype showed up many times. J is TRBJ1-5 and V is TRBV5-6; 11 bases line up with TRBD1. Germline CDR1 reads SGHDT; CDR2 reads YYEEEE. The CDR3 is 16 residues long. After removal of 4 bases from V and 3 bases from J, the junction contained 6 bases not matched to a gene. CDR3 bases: TGTGCCAGCAGCACCAGGACAGGGGGCCCCAATCAGCCCCAGCATTTT. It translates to CASSTRTGGPNQPQHF.

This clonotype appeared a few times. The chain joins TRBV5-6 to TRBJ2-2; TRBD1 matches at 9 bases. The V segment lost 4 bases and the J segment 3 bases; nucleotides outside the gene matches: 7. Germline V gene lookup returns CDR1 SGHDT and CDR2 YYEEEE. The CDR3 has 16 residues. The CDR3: CASSVGQGHYTGELFF. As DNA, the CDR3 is TGTGCCAGCAGCGTCGGACAGGGGCATTACACCGGGGAGCTGTTTTTT.

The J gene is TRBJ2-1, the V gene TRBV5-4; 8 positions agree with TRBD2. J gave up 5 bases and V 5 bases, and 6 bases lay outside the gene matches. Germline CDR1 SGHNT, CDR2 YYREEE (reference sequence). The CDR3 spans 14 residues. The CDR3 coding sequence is TGTGCCAGCAGGGCGGGAGGATGGGACAATGAGCAGTTCTTC. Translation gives CASRAGGWDNEQFF.

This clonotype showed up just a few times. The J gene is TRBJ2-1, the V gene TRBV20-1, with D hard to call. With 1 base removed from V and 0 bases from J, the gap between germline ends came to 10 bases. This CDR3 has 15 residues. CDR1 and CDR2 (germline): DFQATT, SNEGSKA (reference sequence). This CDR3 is CSARANHYSYNEQFF. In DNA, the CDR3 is TGCAGTGCTAGAGCCAACCATTACTCCTACAATGAGCAGTTCTTC.

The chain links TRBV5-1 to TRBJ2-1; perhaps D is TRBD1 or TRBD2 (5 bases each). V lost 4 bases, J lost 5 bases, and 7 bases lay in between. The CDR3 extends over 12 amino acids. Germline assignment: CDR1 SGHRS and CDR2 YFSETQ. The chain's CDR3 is CASSVGDNEQFF. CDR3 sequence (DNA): TGCGCCAGCAGCGTGGGGGACAATGAGCAGTTCTTC.

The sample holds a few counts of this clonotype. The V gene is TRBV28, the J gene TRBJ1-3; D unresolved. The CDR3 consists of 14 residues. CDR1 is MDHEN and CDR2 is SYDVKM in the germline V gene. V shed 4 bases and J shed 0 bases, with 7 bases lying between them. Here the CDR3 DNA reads TGTGCCAGCAGTTCTAGCTCCTCTGGAAACACCATATATTTT. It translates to CASSSSSSGNTIYF.

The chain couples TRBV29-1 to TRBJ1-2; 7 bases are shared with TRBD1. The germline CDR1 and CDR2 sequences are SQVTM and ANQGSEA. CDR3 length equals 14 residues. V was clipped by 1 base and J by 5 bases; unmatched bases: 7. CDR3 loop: CSVEARGTVYGYTF. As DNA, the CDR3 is TGCAGCGTTGAAGCTCGAGGGACAGTTTATGGCTACACCTTC.

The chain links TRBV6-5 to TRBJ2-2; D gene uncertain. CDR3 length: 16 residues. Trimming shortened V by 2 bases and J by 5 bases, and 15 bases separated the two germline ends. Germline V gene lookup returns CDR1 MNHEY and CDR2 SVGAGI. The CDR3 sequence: CASSYIGYLGTGELFF. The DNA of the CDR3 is TGTGCCAGCAGTTACATAGGATACCTTGGAACCGGGGAGCTGTTTTTT.

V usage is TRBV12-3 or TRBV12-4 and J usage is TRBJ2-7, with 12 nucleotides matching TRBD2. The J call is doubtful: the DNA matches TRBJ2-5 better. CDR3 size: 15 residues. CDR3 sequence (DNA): TGTGCCAGCACGAAACTAGCGGGAGGAGGGGAGACCCAGTACTTC. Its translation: CASTKLAGGGETQYF.